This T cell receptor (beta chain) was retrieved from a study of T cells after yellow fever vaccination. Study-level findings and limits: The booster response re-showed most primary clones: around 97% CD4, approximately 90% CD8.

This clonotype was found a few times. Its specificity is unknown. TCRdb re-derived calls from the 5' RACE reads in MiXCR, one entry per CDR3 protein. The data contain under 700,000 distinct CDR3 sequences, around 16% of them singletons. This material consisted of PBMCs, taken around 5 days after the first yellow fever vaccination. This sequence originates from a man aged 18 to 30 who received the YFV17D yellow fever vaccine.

The CDR3 sequence: CASSLLYYGYTF. CDR3 DNA: TGTGCCAGCAGCTTATTATACTATGGCTACACCTTC. The chain employs TRBV7-2 and TRBJ1-2; D gene unclear. Per germline, CDR1 SGHTA and CDR2 FQGNSA. V lost 2 bases and J lost 3, with 4 bases in between. The CDR3 loop spans 12 amino acids.